This TCR beta chain was found in a study of blood T cell repertoires in COVID-19. Study-level information: Sources were T cells, B-cell-depleted T cells, or PBMCs; the material itself was cDNA or gDNA.

This CDR3 has 17 amino acids. J gave up 5 bases and V 5 bases, and 15 bases lay outside the gene matches. The germline CDR1 and CDR2 sequences are MGHRA and YSYEKL. Clinical histories supplied by participants themselves formed the basis of cohort assignment. Two negative PCRs, clearance, or symptom resolution characterized the recovered Cohort 3 donors. Source study methods: Nucleated cell counts were estimated from reference gene primer amplification. Sequencing was performed with immunoSEQ multiplex PCR; in TCRdb, only in-frame clones are kept and a portion is missing. For V, J and clone size, that table is used; D and trimming come from the DNA. Among fewer than 200,000 clones listed, about 80% were seen once.

The chain links TRBV4-1 to TRBJ2-5, with 9 positions matching TRBD1. The sequencing sample was made of PBMCs or T cells enriched from blood (not recorded which). The TCR was taken from a man aged 50 to 59 who had recovered from COVID-19. The CDR3 is CASSETGGATIRETQYF. The CDR3 DNA sequence: TGCGCCAGCAGCGAAACAGGGGGCGCGACGATACGGGAGACCCAGTACTTC.